Shown below are 3 T cell receptor beta chains from a single sample sequenced in a study of T cells expressing NK-cell markers. After re-calling the 5' RACE reads, TCRdb lists one entry per CDR3 protein, DNA absent. The clone table shows over 150,000 distinct CDR3 sequences, with the ten largest holding roughly 21%. The source material was blood T cells: a sorted CD56 or NKG2C T cell subset, CD4+ or CD8+ T cells, or bulk PBMC T cells (not recorded which). The origin of the receptors is a man aged 18 to 69 in good health.

The chain uses TRBV6-1 and TRBJ2-5; the TCRdb D gene call, TRBD2, has no DNA to confirm it. The germline CDR1 and CDR2 sequences are MNHNS and SASEGT. This CDR3 spans 16 amino acids. The chain's CDR3 is CASSETVEGGWETQYF.

J is TRBJ2-7 and V is TRBV13; TCRdb picks TRBD2, but there is no DNA to check that call. CDR3 length: 14 residues. Germline lookup yields CDR1 PRHDT and CDR2 FYEKMQ (reference sequence). CDR3: CASSSRRVGYEQYF.

The gene calls are TRBV30 and TRBJ1-6. Germline V gene lookup returns CDR1 GTSNPN and CDR2 SVGIG (reference sequence). This CDR3 is 12 amino acids long. CDR3 region: CAWSLLGTPLHF.